The present T cell receptor (beta chain) was sequenced within a study of Graves' ophthalmopathy and Graves' hyperthyroidism. For the study at large: Researchers obtained peripheral blood at initial diagnosis, before any treatment had begun.

This clonotype showed up just a few times. As the template, RNA transcripts were used to amplify TCR beta CDR3 regions. RT-PCR was first run with HTBI primers, then multiplex PCR in a second round. TCRdb processed the multiplex PCR reads anew with MiXCR; each CDR3 protein has one entry. The table shows about 620,000 distinct CDR3 sequences, with around a fifth occurring only once. Germline assignment: CDR1 LNHNV and CDR2 YYDKDF (reference sequence). There are 15 residues in the CDR3. V lost 0 bases and J 1 base, leaving 9 bases between the germline ends. Hyperthyroidism patients, all newly diagnosed, had under 2 months' duration and ages of 18 to 65.

The receptor was derived from a woman under 30 with stable Graves' hyperthyroidism. Some clones in this sample may be carry-over from other donors' samples. The sequenced sample consisted of peripheral blood. The V gene is TRBV15, the J gene TRBJ1-1; D gene unclear. The CDR3 sequence: CATSREAYTNTEAFF. The DNA for the CDR3 is TGTGCCACCAGCAGAGAAGCCTACACGAACACTGAAGCTTTCTTT. The whole variable domain, remainder taken from reference TRBV15 and TRBJ1-1, is DAMVIQNPRYQVTQFGKPVTLSCSQTLNHNVMYWYQQKSSQAPKLLFHYYDKDFNNEADTPDNFQSRRPNTSFCFLDIRSPGLGDTAMYLCATSREAYTNTEAFFGQGTRLTVV.